The present T cell receptor beta chain was sequenced within a study of blood T cell repertoires in COVID-19. Overall study: Both acute and convalescent COVID-19 samples were obtained from the United States, Italy and Spain. T cells, B-cell-depleted T cells, or PBMCs supplied cDNA or gDNA.

In the original processing: Amplifying reference gene primers gave estimates of nucleated cell counts. The repertoire was sequenced with immunoSEQ multiplex PCR; TCRdb's copy has only in-frame clones and lacks some. That table supplies the V and J calls and clone size; D and trimming were determined from the DNA. Of under 150,000 clones listed, around 83% were seen once; the top ten hold 3% to 3.5%. The CDR3 totals 14 residues. The germline V gene encodes CDR1 SQVTM and CDR2 ANQGSEA. V lost 3 bases and J lost 3; bases outside the gene matches: 5. This receptor was identified in a man in his forties with acute or convalescent COVID-19. Sequencing input: peripheral blood. V usage is TRBV29-1 and J usage is TRBJ2-1, with 7 nucleotides matching TRBD1. Here the CDR3 reads CSVDGQADYNEQFF. As DNA, the CDR3 is TGCAGCGTTGACGGACAGGCGGACTACAATGAGCAGTTCTTC.